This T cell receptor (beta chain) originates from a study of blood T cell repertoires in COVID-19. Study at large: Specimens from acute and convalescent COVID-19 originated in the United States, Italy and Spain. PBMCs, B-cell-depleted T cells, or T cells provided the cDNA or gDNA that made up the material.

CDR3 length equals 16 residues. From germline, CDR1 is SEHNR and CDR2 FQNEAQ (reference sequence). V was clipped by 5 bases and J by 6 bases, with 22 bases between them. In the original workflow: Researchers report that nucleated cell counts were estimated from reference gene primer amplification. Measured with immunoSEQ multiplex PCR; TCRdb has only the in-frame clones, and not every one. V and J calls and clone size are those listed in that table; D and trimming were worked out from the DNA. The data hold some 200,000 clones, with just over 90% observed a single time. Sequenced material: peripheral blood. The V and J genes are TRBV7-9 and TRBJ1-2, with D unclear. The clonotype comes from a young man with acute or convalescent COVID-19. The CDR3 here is CASSPPIEGLHHGYTF. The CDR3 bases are TGTGCCAGCAGCCCCCCGATAGAGGGATTACACCATGGCTACACCTTC.